A single sample is the source of the 12 T cell receptor beta chains below, sequenced in a study of cytomegalovirus exposure and HLA in healthy donors. This PCR relied on a set of 60 Vbeta primers and 13 Jbeta primers. Here immunoSEQ multiplex PCR was the method, and the copy in TCRdb shows in-frame clones only, minus some. The sample holds some 130,000 clones, approximately 80% seen once. Sequencing was done on a sample of PBMCs. The receptors were sampled from a man aged 35-49 years in good health and CMV-seronegative.

The chain combines TRBV5-6 with TRBJ1-1; D not certain. V was cut by 0 bases and J by 8 bases, with 8 bases left in between. The CDR3 runs to 12 residues. CDR1 and CDR2 from the germline V gene are SGHDT and YYEEEE. In DNA form, the CDR3 reads TGTGCCAGCAGCTTGGCGTCAGGAGAAGCTTTCTTT. Protein sequence: CASSLASGEAFF.

The J gene is TRBJ1-4, the V gene TRBV7-6, with D unclear. This CDR3 spans 15 amino acids. Trimming removed 0 bases from V and 8 bases from J, with 13 bases in between. The germline CDR1 and CDR2 sequences are SGHVS and FNYEAQ. CDR3: CASSLALNSGEKLFF. For the CDR3, the DNA is TGTGCCAGCAGCTTAGCACTGAACTCCGGGGAAAAACTGTTTTTT.

The chain joins TRBV7-9 to TRBJ2-1; D may be TRBD2 (6 bases). The V gene's germline CDR1 is SEHNR and CDR2 FQNEAQ (reference sequence). The CDR3 extends over 16 amino acids. V was trimmed by 5 bases and J by 2 bases, leaving 16 bases between them. In DNA form, the CDR3 reads TGTGCCAGCAGCCCGCGTGTAACGGGGGCCTACAATGAGCAGTTCTTC. It specifies CASSPRVTGAYNEQFF. The full variable domain, in which reference TRBV7-9 and TRBJ2-1 provide the parts outside the CDR3, is DTGVSQNPRHKITKRGQNVTFRCDPISEHNRLYWYRQTLGQGPEFLTYFQNEAQLEKSRLLSDRFSAERPKGSFSTLEIQRTEQGDSAMYLCASSPRVTGAYNEQFFGPGTRLTVL.

J is TRBJ2-3 and V is TRBV29-1, with D tentatively TRBD1 (6 bases). This CDR3 has 16 residues. The germline gives CDR1 SQVTM, CDR2 ANQGSEA. Deletions cut 3 bases from V and 2 bases from J, with 18 bases between. The CDR3 sequence is CSVERQDRSTTDTQYF. The CDR3 DNA follows: TGCAGCGTTGAGAGACAGGATAGAAGCACCACAGATACGCAGTATTTT.

This chain connects TRBV7-8 to TRBJ2-3; a possible D gene is TRBD1 (5 bases). CDR1 and CDR2 (germline): SGHVS, FQNEAQ. The CDR3 is made up of 18 amino acids. V shed 1 base and J shed 4 bases, with 21 bases lying between them. CDR3 sequence: CASSLVGSSESGSDTQYF. For the CDR3, the DNA is TGTGCCAGCAGCTTAGTGGGTTCGTCGGAGTCAGGGTCAGATACGCAGTATTTT.

The chain couples TRBV6-6 to TRBJ2-7; 13 nucleotides match TRBD2. The CDR3 loop spans 15 amino acids. V dropped 4 bases and J dropped 5; count of bases not matched to a gene: 5. Germline lookup yields CDR1 MNHNY and CDR2 SVGAGI (reference sequence). CDR3 nucleotide sequence: TGTGCCAGCAGTTCTGGACTAGCGGGAGCGGACGAGCAGTACTTC. It translates to CASSSGLAGADEQYF.

The gene calls are TRBV5-1 and TRBJ1-4; tentative D call: TRBD1 (5 bases). CDR3 length: 14 residues. CDR1 is SGHRS and CDR2 is YFSETQ in the germline V gene. V lost 0 bases, J lost 4 bases, and 7 bases lay in between. Here the CDR3 reads CASSLGQRNEKLFF. The CDR3, as DNA: TGCGCCAGCAGCTTGGGACAGCGTAATGAAAAACTGTTTTTT. Full variable domain (rest looked up from reference TRBV5-1 and TRBJ1-4): KAGVTQTPRYLIKTRGQQVTLSCSPISGHRSVSWYQQTPGQGLQFLFEYFSETQRNKGNFPGRFSGRQFSNSRSEMNVSTLELGDSALYLCASSLGQRNEKLFFGSGTQLSVL.

The rearrangement links TRBV7-3 to TRBJ2-3; 9 bases line up with TRBD1. CDR1 is SGHTA and CDR2 is FQGTGA in the germline V gene. J gave up 6 bases and V 5 bases, and 9 bases lay outside the gene matches. The length of the CDR3 is 15 residues. The CDR3 sequence: CASSLGQGHSDTQYF. The DNA of the CDR3 is TGTGCCAGCAGCCTCGGACAGGGGCATTCTGATACGCAGTATTTT.

The J gene is TRBJ2-4, the V gene TRBV6-6, with 7 bases aligning to TRBD1. V dropped 7 bases and J dropped 4; count of bases not matched to a gene: 10. Looked up from germline, CDR1 is MNHNY and CDR2 is SVGAGI (reference sequence). CDR3 size: 15 residues. CDR3 sequence reads: CASTPPRTGKNIQYF. The DNA for the CDR3 is TGTGCCAGCACCCCACCGCGGACAGGAAAAAACATTCAGTACTTC.

This clone was counted a few times. This sequence joins TRBV5-5 and TRBJ1-6; D uncertain. This CDR3 region has 13 residues. The germline V gene has CDR1 SGHKS and CDR2 YYEKEE (reference sequence). V lost 3 bases and J 9 bases, leaving 10 bases between the germline ends. CDR3 DNA sequence: TGTGCCAGCAGCTCTGAACCGCGTTCACCCCTCCACTTT. Its protein product is CASSSEPRSPLHF. The full variable domain, in which reference TRBV5-5 and TRBJ1-6 provide the parts outside the CDR3, is DAGVTQSPTHLIKTRGQQVTLRCSPISGHKSVSWYQQVLGQGPQFIFQYYEKEERGRGNFPDRFSARQFPNYSSELNVNALLLGDSALYLCASSSEPRSPLHFGNGTRLTVT.

The count of this clone is one. The gene calls are TRBV4-3 and TRBJ2-7; D possibly corresponds to TRBD1 (5 bases). The CDR3 has 14 residues. Trimming took off 3 bases at V and 4 bases at J, with 13 bases between the two ends. From germline, CDR1 is LGHNA and CDR2 YSLEER. The CDR3 sequence is CASSHRDGAYEQYF. As DNA, the CDR3 is TGCGCCAGCAGCCACAGGGATGGAGCGTACGAGCAGTACTTC.

The chain recombines TRBV19 with TRBJ1-6; the D gene is possibly TRBD1 (5 bases). This CDR3 is built from 15 residues. Germline loops: CDR1 LNHDA, CDR2 SQIVND (reference sequence). V lost 0 bases, J lost 10 bases, and 13 bases lay in between. This CDR3 reads CASSIDLQGRSPLHF. CDR3 nucleotides: TGTGCCAGTAGTATAGATCTCCAGGGTCGGTCACCCCTCCACTTT.